The entry below describes one T cell receptor (beta chain). The target antigen is unknown. The data derive from a study of cytomegalovirus exposure and HLA in healthy donors. Germline V lookup: CDR1 SNHLY, CDR2 FYNNEI. This CDR3 has 12 residues. Trimming left V 4 bases short and J 4 bases short, with 7 bases between. Overall study findings and caveats: Later on, an analysis showed TCR association rates differing by HLA locus, with DRB1 the most and HLA-C the fewest. Accurate HLA-A and HLA-B prediction from TCR beta sequences was reported for most subjects.

A multiplex PCR was run with 60 Vbeta primers and 13 Jbeta primers. In the source study's methods: In a later analysis, 75 million to 95 million unique TCR beta chains included roughly 11 million shared by two or more donors. The repertoire was sequenced with immunoSEQ multiplex PCR; TCRdb's copy has only in-frame clones and lacks some. That table gives V, J and clone size, and the DNA gave D and trimming. The sample holds fewer than 200,000 clones, approximately 80% seen once. The sequence came from a woman aged 45-59 years in good health and CMV-seropositive. The chain recombines TRBV2 with TRBJ1-2; unclear D gene. Sequencing was carried out using PBMCs. CDR3 coding DNA: TGTGCCAGCAGTGGGCAAGTCTATGGCTACACCTTC. The encoded protein is CASSGQVYGYTF.